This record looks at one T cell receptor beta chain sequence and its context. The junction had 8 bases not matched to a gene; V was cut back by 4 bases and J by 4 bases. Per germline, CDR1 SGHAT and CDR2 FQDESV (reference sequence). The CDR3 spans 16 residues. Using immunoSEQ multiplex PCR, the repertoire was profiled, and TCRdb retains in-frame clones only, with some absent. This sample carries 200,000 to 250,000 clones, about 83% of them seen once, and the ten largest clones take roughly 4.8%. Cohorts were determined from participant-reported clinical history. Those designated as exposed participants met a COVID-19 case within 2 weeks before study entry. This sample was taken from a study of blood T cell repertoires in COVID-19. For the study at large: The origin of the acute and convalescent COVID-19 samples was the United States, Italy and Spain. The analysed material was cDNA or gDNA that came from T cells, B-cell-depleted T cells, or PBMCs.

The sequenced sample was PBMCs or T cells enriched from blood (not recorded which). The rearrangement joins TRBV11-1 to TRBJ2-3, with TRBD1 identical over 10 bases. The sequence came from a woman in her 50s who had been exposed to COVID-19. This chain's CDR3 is CASSSRDRGWADTQYF. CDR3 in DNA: TGTGCCAGCAGCTCCCGGGACAGGGGATGGGCAGATACGCAGTATTTT.